Listed below are T cell receptor beta chains from one sample, sequenced in a study of blood T cell repertoires in COVID-19. Sequencing used immunoSEQ multiplex PCR; TCRdb keeps in-frame clones, though not all of them. The data hold around 250,000 clones, with roughly 84% observed a single time. The sequenced sample consisted of peripheral blood. All receptors come from a middle-aged man with active or convalescent COVID-19. Each CDR3 is given with its conserved first and last residue. Fields, in order: J gene, D gene, clone size, V gene, CDR3 length, CDR3 protein, CDR3 DNA. D genes are given only for firm matches. For some rows the clone size is stated as once, few or many, or as a class when expanded; others skip it.

J: TRBJ1-5; D: NA; size: NA; V: TRBV23-1; length: 16; CDR3: CASSLPRPGSNQPQHF; DNA: TGCGCCAGCAGTCTCCCGAGGCCAGGGAGCAATCAGCCCCAGCATTTT
J: TRBJ1-6; D: TRBD1; size: NA; V: TRBV7-2; length: 13; CDR3: CASGTGERSPLHF; DNA: TGTGCCAGCGGGACAGGGGAACGTTCACCCCTCCACTTT
J: TRBJ1-1; D: NA; size: few; V: TRBV5-1; length: 13; CDR3: CASSLGGNTEAFF; DNA: TGCGCCAGCAGCTTGGGCGGGAACACTGAAGCTTTCTTT
J: TRBJ1-5; D: TRBD1; size: NA; V: TRBV5-8; length: 16; CDR3: CASSPHMGQSNQPQHF; DNA: TGTGCCAGCAGCCCTCATATGGGACAGTCCAATCAGCCCCAGCATTTT
J: TRBJ2-7; D: TRBD2; size: NA; V: TRBV15; length: 14; CDR3: CATSASGGSYEQYF; DNA: TGTGCCACCAGCGCGAGCGGGGGCTCCTACGAGCAGTACTTC
J: TRBJ1-5; D: TRBD1; size: NA; V: TRBV27; length: 16; CDR3: CASSPSGTGANQPQHF; DNA: TGTGCCAGCAGCCCCTCCGGGACAGGGGCTAATCAGCCCCAGCATTTT
J: TRBJ2-5; D: NA; size: NA; V: TRBV7-2; length: 15; CDR3: CASSLHGDFQETQYF; DNA: TGTGCCAGCAGCTTACATGGGGACTTCCAAGAGACCCAGTACTTC
J: TRBJ2-2; D: NA; size: NA; V: TRBV5-6; length: 15; CDR3: CASSSGQLNTGELFF; DNA: TGTGCCAGCAGCTCTGGGCAGTTGAACACCGGGGAGCTGTTTTTT
J: TRBJ2-3; D: NA; size: NA; V: TRBV28; length: 16; CDR3: CASSPPGLGATDTQYF; DNA: TGTGCCAGCAGTCCACCGGGACTCGGGGCGACAGATACGCAGTATTTT
J: TRBJ2-7; D: TRBD1; size: NA; V: TRBV11-2; length: 15; CDR3: CASSFYGTEAYEQYF; DNA: TGTGCCAGCAGCTTTTACGGGACAGAAGCCTACGAGCAGTACTTC
J: TRBJ2-4; D: TRBD1; size: NA; V: TRBV11-3; length: 15; CDR3: CASSYRDRGENIQYF; DNA: TGTGCCAGCAGCTACCGGGACAGGGGGGAAAACATTCAGTACTTC
J: TRBJ2-1; D: TRBD2; size: NA; V: TRBV5-1; length: 19; CDR3: CASSLAELAGVSSYNEQFF; DNA: TGCGCCAGCAGCTTGGCCGAACTAGCGGGGGTAAGCTCCTACAATGAGCAGTTCTTC
J: TRBJ1-5; D: TRBD1; size: NA; V: TRBV19; length: 16; CDR3: CASRLTGVNSNQPQHF; DNA: TGTGCCAGTAGGCTGACAGGGGTCAATAGCAATCAGCCCCAGCATTTT
J: TRBJ1-4; D: NA; size: NA; V: TRBV19; length: 13; CDR3: CASRGVANEKLFF; DNA: TGTGCCAGTCGGGGTGTGGCTAATGAAAAACTGTTTTTT
J: TRBJ1-2; D: NA; size: NA; V: TRBV20-1; length: 11; CDR3: CSALSENGYTF; DNA: TGCAGTGCTCTCAGCGAGAATGGCTACACCTTC
J: TRBJ2-1; D: TRBD1; size: few; V: TRBV5-4; length: 14; CDR3: CASSPGTGRNEQFF; DNA: TGTGCCAGCAGCCCAGGGACAGGGAGGAATGAGCAGTTCTTC
J: TRBJ2-5; D: NA; size: NA; V: TRBV30; length: 14; CDR3: CAWSVHGVEETQYF; DNA: TGTGCCTGGAGTGTACACGGGGTCGAGGAGACCCAGTACTTC
J: TRBJ1-2; D: NA; size: NA; V: TRBV5-4; length: 16; CDR3: CASSLLRDSSSSGYTF; DNA: TGTGCCAGCAGCTTGCTACGAGACTCATCTTCATCAGGCTACACCTTC
J: TRBJ2-5; D: TRBD1; size: once; V: TRBV6-5; length: 14; CDR3: CASQDRGLGETQYF; DNA: TGTGCCAGCCAGGACAGGGGGCTTGGAGAGACCCAGTACTTC
J: TRBJ2-7; D: TRBD2; size: NA; V: TRBV9; length: 15; CDR3: CASSPLSGGAYEQYF; DNA: TGTGCCAGCAGCCCCTTGAGCGGGGGGGCCTACGAGCAGTACTTC